Listed below are T cell receptor beta chains from one sample, sequenced in a study of CD8 T cells in ankylosing spondylitis. Using its own MiXCR run on the 5' RACE reads, TCRdb lists one record per CDR3 protein. The table records approximately 300,000 distinct CDR3 sequences, around 7.6% of them present only once. Sequencing was performed on blood, either unsorted or a sorted T cell fraction (not recorded which). The receptors stem from a male donor with ankylosing spondylitis. Each CDR3 is given with its conserved first and last residue. The D gene is left open where the match is weak. A clone size is listed for some rows: how often the clone was seen (once, few, many), or a class if it is expanded.

cdr3_nt cdr3_aa j_call d_call v_call clone_size
TGTGCTAGTGGTTTGGACATACCCTACGAGCAGTACTTC CASGLDIPYEQYF TRBJ2-7 . TRBV12-5 few
TGTGCCAGCAGCGCCTCAGGGGCGGAGCCCCAGCATTTT CASSASGAEPQHF TRBJ1-5 . TRBV7-9 many
TGTGCCAGCAGCTTACCCGAGGGCTCCTACAATGAGCAGTTCTTC CASSLPEGSYNEQFF TRBJ2-1 . TRBV7-2 many
TGTGCCAGCAGCCTATTAACTGACTGGGGCGAGCAGTACTTC CASSLLTDWGEQYF TRBJ2-7 . TRBV7-9 few
TGTGCCAGCAGATACAATGAGCAGTTCTTC CASRYNEQFF TRBJ2-1 . TRBV6-1 few
TGTGCCAGCAACCCCGGGACTAGCGGGACCAAGCAGTACTTC CASNPGTSGTKQYF TRBJ2-7 TRBD2 TRBV6-2/TRBV6-3 few
TGCAGTGCTAGGAACCCCCTCGGGCGTGGATCGGGCCATGAGCAGTTCTTC CSARNPLGRGSGHEQFF TRBJ2-1 . TRBV20-1 few
TGTGCCATCAGTGTGGCGGGAGGGCCGACAGATACGCAGTATTTT CAISVAGGPTDTQYF TRBJ2-3 TRBD2 TRBV10-3 .
TGTGCCAGCAGTCGGGACAGGGACAATGAGCAGTTCTTC CASSRDRDNEQFF TRBJ2-1 TRBD1 TRBV2 many
TGTGCCAGCAGCTCCTTATTATACACCGGGGAGCTGTTTTTT CASSSLLYTGELFF TRBJ2-2 . TRBV7-2 few
TGTGCCAGCAGCCCACAGGGGCGGTACAATGAGCAGTTCTTC CASSPQGRYNEQFF TRBJ2-1 TRBD1 TRBV9 .
TGCAGCGTCGAGACAAACGGGTTGACCTACGAGCAGTACTTC CSVETNGLTYEQYF TRBJ2-7 . TRBV29-1 many
TGTGCCATCAGTAGGTGGGGCGGGGAGACCCAGTACTTC CAISRWGGETQYF TRBJ2-5 . TRBV10-3 many
TGTGCCACCAGCAGAGAGATGGGAAGGGACACAGATACGCAGTATTTT CATSREMGRDTDTQYF TRBJ2-3 . TRBV15 many
TGTGCCAGCAGCAACCGGGACAGCTTAGTGGGGGAGCAGTACTTC CASSNRDSLVGEQYF TRBJ2-7 TRBD1 TRBV9 .
TGTGCCAGCAGTCAACTGCTTGGAAGTCCAGAGACCCAGTACTTC CASSQLLGSPETQYF TRBJ2-5 . TRBV6-2/TRBV6-3 many
TGCAGTGCTAGTCTTGGCAGGGGTAATCAGCCCCAGCATTTT CSASLGRGNQPQHF TRBJ1-5 . TRBV20-1 many
TGTGCCAGCAGTCTTCAGGTATCCACTGAAGCTTTCTTT CASSLQVSTEAFF TRBJ1-1 . TRBV12-3/TRBV12-4 few
TGTGCCAGCTTGTCCCACCGGGACAGGAACACCGGGGAGCTGTTTTTT CASLSHRDRNTGELFF TRBJ2-2 TRBD1 TRBV27 .
TGCAGCGTGGGGGCCACGAGGGGGACAGGGAACGAAAAACTGTTTTTT CSVGATRGTGNEKLFF TRBJ1-4 TRBD1 TRBV29-1 .
TGTGCCAGCAGCTCTAGTCCGTGGGCCCAGTACTTC CASSSSPWAQYF TRBJ2-5 . TRBV11-3 .
TGCGCCAGCAGCCAAGGGGGGGCCAATGAGCAGTTCTTC CASSQGGANEQFF TRBJ2-1 . TRBV4-3 few
TGTGCCACCAGCAGCGCCGGGACAGGGCTCCTATTTGGGAAGACCCAGTACTTC CATSSAGTGLLFGKTQYF TRBJ2-5 TRBD1 TRBV15 few
TGCGCCAGCAGCCAAGGGGCCGAGCAGTACTTC CASSQGAEQYF TRBJ2-7 . TRBV4-3 many
TGTGCCAGCAGCTTAGTGGATAGCTCCTACGAGCAGTACTTC CASSLVDSSYEQYF TRBJ2-7 . TRBV7-9 few
TGTGCCAGCAGCTCATACCGGACGCTGAGAGGCTACACCTTC CASSSYRTLRGYTF TRBJ1-2 . TRBV7-2 few
TGTGCCAGCAGTTTATCGGGGACAGGGGCACCCCACTTT CASSLSGTGAPHF TRBJ1-1 TRBD1 TRBV27 many
TGCGCCAGCAAAAGCGGGAGTCGCTACGAGCAGTACTTC CASKSGSRYEQYF TRBJ2-7 TRBD2 TRBV5-1 few
TGTGCCAGCAGCGTAGGGGACAGGGGCTACAATGAGCAGTTCTTC CASSVGDRGYNEQFF TRBJ2-1 TRBD1 TRBV9 .
TGCGCCAGCAGTGACAGTAGGTTTCAGCCCCAGCATTTT CASSDSRFQPQHF TRBJ1-5 . TRBV10-2 .
TGTGCCAGCAGCCAAGATCGTTGGGGTCAGGAGTCCTACGAGCAGTACTTC CASSQDRWGQESYEQYF TRBJ2-7 . TRBV4-2 many
TGTGCCAGCAGCTCAACGGAGACCCAGTACTTC CASSSTETQYF TRBJ2-5 . TRBV7-9 many
TGCGCCAGCAGCCAAACTAGCGGGAGTTACGAGCAGTACTTC CASSQTSGSYEQYF TRBJ2-7 TRBD2 TRBV4-1 many
TGCAGCGCAGGACTAGCGGGGCCAACAGATACGCAGTATTTT CSAGLAGPTDTQYF TRBJ2-3 TRBD2 TRBV29-1 .